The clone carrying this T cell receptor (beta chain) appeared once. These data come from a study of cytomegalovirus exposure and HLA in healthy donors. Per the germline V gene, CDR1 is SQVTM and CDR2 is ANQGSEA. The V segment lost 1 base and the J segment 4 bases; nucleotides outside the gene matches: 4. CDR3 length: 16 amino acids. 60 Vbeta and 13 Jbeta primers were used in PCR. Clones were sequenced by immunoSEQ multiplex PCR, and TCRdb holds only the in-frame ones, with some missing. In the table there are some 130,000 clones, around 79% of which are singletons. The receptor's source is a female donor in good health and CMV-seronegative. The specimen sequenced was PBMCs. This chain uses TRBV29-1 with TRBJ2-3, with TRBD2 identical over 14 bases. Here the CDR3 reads CSVEVGTSGGPDTQYF. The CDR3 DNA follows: TGCAGCGTTGAAGTTGGGACTAGCGGGGGTCCAGATACGCAGTATTTT.